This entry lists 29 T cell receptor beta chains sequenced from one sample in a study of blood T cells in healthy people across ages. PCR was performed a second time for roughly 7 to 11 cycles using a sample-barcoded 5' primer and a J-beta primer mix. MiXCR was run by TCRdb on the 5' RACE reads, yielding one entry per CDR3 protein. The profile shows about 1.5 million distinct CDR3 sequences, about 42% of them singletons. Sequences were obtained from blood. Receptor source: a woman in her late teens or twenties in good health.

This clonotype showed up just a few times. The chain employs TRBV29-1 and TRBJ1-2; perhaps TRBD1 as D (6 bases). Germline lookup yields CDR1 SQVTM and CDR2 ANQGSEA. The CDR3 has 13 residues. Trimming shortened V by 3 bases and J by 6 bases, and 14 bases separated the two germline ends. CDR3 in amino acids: CSVDLGGGDGYTF. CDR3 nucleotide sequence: TGCAGCGTTGACCTGGGGGGGGGCGATGGCTACACCTTC.

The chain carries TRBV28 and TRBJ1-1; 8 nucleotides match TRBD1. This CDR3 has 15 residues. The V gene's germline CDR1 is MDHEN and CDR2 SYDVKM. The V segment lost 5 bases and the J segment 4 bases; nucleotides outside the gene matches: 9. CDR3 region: CASSPRTGWGTEAFF. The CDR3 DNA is TGTGCCAGCAGTCCGCGGACAGGGTGGGGCACTGAAGCTTTCTTT.

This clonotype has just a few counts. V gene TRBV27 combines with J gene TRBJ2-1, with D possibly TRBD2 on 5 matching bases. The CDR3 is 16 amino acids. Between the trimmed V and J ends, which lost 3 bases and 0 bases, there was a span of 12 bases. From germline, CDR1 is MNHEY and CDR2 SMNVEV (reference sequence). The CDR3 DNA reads TGTGCCAGCAGTTTCTCAGCGGTTAGCTCCTACAATGAGCAGTTCTTC. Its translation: CASSFSAVSSYNEQFF.

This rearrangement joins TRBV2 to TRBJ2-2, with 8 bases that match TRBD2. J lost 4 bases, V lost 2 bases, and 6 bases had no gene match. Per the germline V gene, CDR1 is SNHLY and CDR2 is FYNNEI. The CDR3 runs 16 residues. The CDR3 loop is CASSETTSVSTGELFF. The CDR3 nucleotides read TGTGCCAGCAGTGAAACGACTAGCGTTAGCACCGGGGAGCTGTTTTTT.

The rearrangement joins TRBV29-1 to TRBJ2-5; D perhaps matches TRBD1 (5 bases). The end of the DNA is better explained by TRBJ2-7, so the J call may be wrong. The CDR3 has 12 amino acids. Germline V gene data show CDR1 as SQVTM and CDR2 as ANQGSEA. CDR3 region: CSVTAFSYEQYF. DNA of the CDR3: TGCAGCGTGACAGCCTTCTCCTACGAGCAGTACTTC.

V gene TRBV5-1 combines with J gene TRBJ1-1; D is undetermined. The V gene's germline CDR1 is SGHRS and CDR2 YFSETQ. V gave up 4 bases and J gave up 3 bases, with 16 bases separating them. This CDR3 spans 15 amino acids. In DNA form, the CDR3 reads TGCGCCAGCAGCCGACTTTCGGGCAGCCACACTGAAGCTTTCTTT. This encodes CASSRLSGSHTEAFF.

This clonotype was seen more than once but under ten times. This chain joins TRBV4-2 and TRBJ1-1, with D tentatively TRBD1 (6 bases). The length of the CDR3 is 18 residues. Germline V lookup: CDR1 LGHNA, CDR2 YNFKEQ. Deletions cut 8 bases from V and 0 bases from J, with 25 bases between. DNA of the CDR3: TGTGCCAGCTACCTTCCCGGTCCCGGGACAAGAGTGAACACTGAAGCTTTCTTT. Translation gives CASYLPGPGTRVNTEAFF.

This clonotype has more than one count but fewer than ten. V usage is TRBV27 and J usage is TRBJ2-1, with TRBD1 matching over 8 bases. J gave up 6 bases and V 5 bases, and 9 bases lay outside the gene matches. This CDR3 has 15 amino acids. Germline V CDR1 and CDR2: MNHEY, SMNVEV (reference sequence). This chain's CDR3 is CASSRYPQGGNEQFF. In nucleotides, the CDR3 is TGTGCCAGCAGTCGATACCCACAGGGGGGCAATGAGCAGTTCTTC.

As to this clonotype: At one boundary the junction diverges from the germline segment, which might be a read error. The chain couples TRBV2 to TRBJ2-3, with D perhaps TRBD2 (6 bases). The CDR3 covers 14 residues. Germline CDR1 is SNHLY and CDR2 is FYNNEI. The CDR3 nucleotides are TGTGCCGGCAGTGGGGGAGGACTCACAGATACGCAGTATTTT. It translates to CAGSGGGLTDTQYF.

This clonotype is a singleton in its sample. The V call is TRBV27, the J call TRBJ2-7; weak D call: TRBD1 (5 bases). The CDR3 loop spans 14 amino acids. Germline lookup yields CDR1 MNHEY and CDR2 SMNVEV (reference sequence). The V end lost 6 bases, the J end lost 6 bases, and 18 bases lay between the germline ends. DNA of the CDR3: TGTGCCAGCAGCTGGACAATTTCGCTCAGCGAGCAGTACTTC. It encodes CASSWTISLSEQYF.

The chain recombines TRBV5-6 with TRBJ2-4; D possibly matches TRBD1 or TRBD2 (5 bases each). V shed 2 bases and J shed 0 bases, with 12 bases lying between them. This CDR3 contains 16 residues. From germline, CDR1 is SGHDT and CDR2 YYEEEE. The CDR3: CASSLQQGVAKNIQYF. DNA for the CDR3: TGTGCCAGCAGCTTACAGCAGGGAGTAGCCAAAAACATTCAGTACTTC.

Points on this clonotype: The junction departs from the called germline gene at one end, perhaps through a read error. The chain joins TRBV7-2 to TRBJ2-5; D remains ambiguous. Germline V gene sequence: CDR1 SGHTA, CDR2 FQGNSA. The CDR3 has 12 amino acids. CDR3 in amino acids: CASGLSRETQYF. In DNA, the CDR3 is TGTGCCAGCGGCTTATCCAGAGAGACCCAGTACTTC.

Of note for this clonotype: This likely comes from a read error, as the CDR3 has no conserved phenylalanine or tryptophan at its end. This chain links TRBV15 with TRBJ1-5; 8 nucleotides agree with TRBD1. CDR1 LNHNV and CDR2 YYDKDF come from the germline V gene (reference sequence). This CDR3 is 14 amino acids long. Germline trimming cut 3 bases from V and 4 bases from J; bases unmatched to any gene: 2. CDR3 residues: CATSSQGANQPQHY. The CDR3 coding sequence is TGTGCCACCAGCAGCCAGGGGGCTAATCAGCCCCAGCATTAT.

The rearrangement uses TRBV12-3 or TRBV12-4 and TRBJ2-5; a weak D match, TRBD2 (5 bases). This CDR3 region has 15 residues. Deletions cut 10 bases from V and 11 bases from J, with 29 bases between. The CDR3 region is CAITTSGPSYNEQYF. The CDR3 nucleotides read TGTGCCATAACCACCAGCGGCCCTTCCTACAATGAGCAGTACTTC.

The CDR3 bases are TGTGCCAGCACCACTCGGACACACCCAGAGACCCAGTTCTTC. Translated: CASTTRTHPETQFF. V gene TRBV2 combines with J gene TRBJ2-1; D perhaps matches TRBD1 (5 bases). Trimming removed 7 bases from V and 13 bases from J, with 23 bases in between. Germline CDR1 is SNHLY and CDR2 is FYNNEI. The CDR3 totals 14 residues.

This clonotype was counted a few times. CDR3: CASGRRGGLVKLFF. CDR3 bases: TGTGCCAGCGGACGTAGAGGGGGCCTCGTAAAACTGTTTTTT. This sequence joins TRBV19 and TRBJ1-4; TRBD1 matches 7 bases. The germline V gene encodes CDR1 LNHDA and CDR2 SQIVND (reference sequence). V lost 9 bases and J lost 10; bases outside the gene matches: 14. The CDR3 is 14 amino acids.

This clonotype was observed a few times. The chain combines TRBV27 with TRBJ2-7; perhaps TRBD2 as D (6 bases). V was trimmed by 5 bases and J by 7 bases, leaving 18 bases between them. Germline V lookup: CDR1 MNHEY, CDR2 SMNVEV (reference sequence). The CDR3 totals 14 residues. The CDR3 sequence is CASSRGLTTWEQYF. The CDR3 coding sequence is TGTGCCAGCAGTCGGGGACTGACGACGTGGGAGCAGTACTTC.

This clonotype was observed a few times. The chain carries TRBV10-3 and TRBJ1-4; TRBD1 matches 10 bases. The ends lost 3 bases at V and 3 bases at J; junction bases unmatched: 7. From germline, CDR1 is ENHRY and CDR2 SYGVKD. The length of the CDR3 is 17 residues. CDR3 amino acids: CAISEPRQGASNEKLFF. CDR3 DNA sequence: TGTGCCATCAGTGAACCTCGACAGGGGGCTTCTAATGAAAAACTGTTTTTT.

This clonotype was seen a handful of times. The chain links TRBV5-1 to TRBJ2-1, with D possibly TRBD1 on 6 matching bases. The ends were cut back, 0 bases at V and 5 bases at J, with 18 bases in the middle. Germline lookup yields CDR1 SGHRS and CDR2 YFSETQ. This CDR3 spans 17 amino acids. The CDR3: CASSLEEGVGFDNEQFF. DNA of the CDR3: TGCGCCAGCAGCTTGGAAGAGGGGGTGGGATTCGACAATGAGCAGTTCTTC.

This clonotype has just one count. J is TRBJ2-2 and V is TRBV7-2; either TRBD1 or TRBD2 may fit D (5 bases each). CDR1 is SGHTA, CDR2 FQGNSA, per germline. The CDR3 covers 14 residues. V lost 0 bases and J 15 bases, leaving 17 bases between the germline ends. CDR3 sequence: CASSLASGTLGVFF. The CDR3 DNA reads TGTGCCAGCAGCTTAGCATCAGGGACCTTAGGCGTGTTTTTT. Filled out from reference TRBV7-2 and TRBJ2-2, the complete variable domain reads GAGVSQSPSNKVTEKGKDVELRCDPISGHTALYWYRQSLGQGLEFLIYFQGNSAPDKSGLPSDRFSAERTGGSVSTLTIQRTQQEDSAVYLCASSLASGTLGVFFGEGSRLTVL.

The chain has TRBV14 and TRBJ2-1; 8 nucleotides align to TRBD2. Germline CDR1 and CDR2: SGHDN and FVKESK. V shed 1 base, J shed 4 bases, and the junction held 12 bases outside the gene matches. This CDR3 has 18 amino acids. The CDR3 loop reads CASSQGRRSGRSYNEQFF. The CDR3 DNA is TGTGCCAGCAGCCAAGGACGAAGAAGCGGGAGAAGTTACAATGAGCAGTTCTTC.

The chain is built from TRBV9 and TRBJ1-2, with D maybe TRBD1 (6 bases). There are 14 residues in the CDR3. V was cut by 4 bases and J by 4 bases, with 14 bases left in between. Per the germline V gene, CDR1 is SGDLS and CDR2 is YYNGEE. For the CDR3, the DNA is TGTGCCAGCAGCAGGTCCAGGGGTGGCTATGGCTACACCTTC. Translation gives CASSRSRGGYGYTF.

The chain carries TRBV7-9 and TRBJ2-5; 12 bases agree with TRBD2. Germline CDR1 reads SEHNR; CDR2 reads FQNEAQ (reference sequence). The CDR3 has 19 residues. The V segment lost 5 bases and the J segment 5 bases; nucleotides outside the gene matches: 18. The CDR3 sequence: CASSAPRTSGDVSWETQYF. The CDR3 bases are TGTGCCAGCAGCGCCCCCCGGACTAGCGGGGATGTTTCTTGGGAGACCCAGTACTTC. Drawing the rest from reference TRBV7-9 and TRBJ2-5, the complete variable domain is DTGVSQNPRHKITKRGQNVTFRCDPISEHNRLYWYRQTLGQGPEFLTYFQNEAQLEKSRLLSDRFSAERPKGSFSTLEIQRTEQGDSAMYLCASSAPRTSGDVSWETQYFGPGTRLLVL.

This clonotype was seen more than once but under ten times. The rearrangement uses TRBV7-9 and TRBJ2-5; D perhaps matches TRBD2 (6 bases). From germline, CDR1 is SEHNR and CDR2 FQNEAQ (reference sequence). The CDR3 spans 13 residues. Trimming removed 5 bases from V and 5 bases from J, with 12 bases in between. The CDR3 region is CASSPRDSETQYF. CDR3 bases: TGTGCCAGCAGCCCTCGGGACTCGGAGACCCAGTACTTC.

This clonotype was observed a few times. The CDR3 nucleotides read TGTGCCAGCAGCAAGGGCCTTCGAGGGCTTACTAACTATGGCTACACCTTC. As protein: CASSKGLRGLTNYGYTF. J is TRBJ1-2 and V is TRBV2; no definite D call. Trimming removed 6 bases from V and 0 bases from J, with 20 bases in between. This CDR3 has 17 amino acids. CDR1 and CDR2 (germline): SNHLY, FYNNEI.

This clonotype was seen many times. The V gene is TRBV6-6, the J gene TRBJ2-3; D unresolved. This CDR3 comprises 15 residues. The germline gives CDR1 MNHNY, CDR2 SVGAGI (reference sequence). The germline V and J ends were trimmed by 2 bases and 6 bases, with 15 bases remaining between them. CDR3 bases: TGTGCCAGCAGTTACAGACTCCCCGGTTTGGATACGCAGTATTTT. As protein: CASSYRLPGLDTQYF.

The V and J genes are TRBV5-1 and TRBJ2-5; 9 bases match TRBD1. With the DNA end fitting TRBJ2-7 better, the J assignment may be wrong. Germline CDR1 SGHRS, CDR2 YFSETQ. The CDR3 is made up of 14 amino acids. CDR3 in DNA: TGCGCCAGCAGCGAGGGACAGGGCGACTACGAGCAGTACTTC. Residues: CASSEGQGDYEQYF.

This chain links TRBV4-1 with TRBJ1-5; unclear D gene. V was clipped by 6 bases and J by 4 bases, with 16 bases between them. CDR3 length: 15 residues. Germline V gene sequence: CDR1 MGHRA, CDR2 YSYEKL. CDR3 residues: CASRETWAENQPQHF. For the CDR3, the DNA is TGCGCCAGCAGGGAGACATGGGCAGAAAATCAGCCCCAGCATTTT.

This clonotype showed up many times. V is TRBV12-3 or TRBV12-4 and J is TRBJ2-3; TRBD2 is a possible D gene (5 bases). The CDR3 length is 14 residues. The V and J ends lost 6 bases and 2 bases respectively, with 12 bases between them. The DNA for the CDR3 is TGTGCCAGCAGGCTTTGGGGAGACACAGATACGCAGTATTTT. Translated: CASRLWGDTDTQYF.